Detailed here is one TCR beta chain. This clonotype has at least ten counts. Its antigen remains undetermined. No per-base quality is available; no much larger clone lies one base away. This record belongs to a study of T cells in Graves' hyperthyroidism and ophthalmopathy (dated by TCRdb to the late 2010s). Context from the whole study: Peripheral blood was collected at initial diagnosis, before any treatment. TCR V-J signatures able to tell the groups apart were searched for in a discovery cohort of about a hundred patients, of whom roughly 42 had Graves' ophthalmopathy and about 60 had stable Graves' hyperthyroidism. Whether ophthalmopathy could be predicted prospectively was tested in an independent validation cohort made up of some 20 hyperthyroidism patients plus 17 patients who later progressed to ophthalmopathy. The 100 or so discovery patients were randomly split 7:3 into training and test sets. In roughly six Graves' hyperthyroidism patients, the study also compared T-cell repertoires from thyroid tissue with T-cell repertoires from blood. After blood sampling, hyperthyroidism patients were treated with methimazole at a starting dose of 30 mg daily, and ophthalmopathy patients were treated with high-dose intravenous methylprednisolone. TCR Vbeta CDR3 sequencing of roughly 140 peripheral blood samples (fewer than 45 ophthalmopathy, 75 hyperthyroidism and roughly 17 progressor patients) is reported in the paper. General conclusions and limits of the study: A model built on a 13 V-J signature distinguished ophthalmopathy from stable hyperthyroidism, reaching 87.88% sensitivity and 81% to 83% specificity in cross-validation and 80%/75% in testing. In validation, the model predicted progression to ophthalmopathy with about 71% sensitivity and less than 80% specificity, a median of roughly seven months before onset. Sample size was not statistically predetermined, and investigators were not blinded to group allocation. Blood samples also contained most of the expanded thyroid clonotypes (frequency above 0.001), which suggests that blood repertoires may reflect thyroid immune responses.

The germline V gene yields SGHTA for CDR1 and FQGNSA for CDR2. The junction carries 8 bases between V and J, which are trimmed by 4 bases and 2 bases respectively. The CDR3 numbers 13 residues from cysteine through phenylalanine. Just the 39-base CDR3 DNA is kept, in frame starting at base 1. Graves' hyperthyroidism was defined as stable when no progression to ophthalmopathy occurred over 18 months of follow-up. The hyperthyroidism patients were between 18 and 65 years old and newly diagnosed, with a disease duration of less than 2 months. Exclusion was applied to patients with uncontrolled infections, other autoimmune diseases, pregnancy or lactation. Clinical symptoms, serum thyroxine and TRAb, thyroid ultrasound, and orbital computed tomography formed the basis for the diagnoses. PBMCs were separated from 10 ml of fresh peripheral blood using Ficoll-Paque density gradient centrifugation. Trizol reagent was used to extract total RNA, and RNA quality was then checked on an Agilent 2100 Bioanalyzer.

The TCR beta CDR3 regions were amplified from the RNA transcripts. For the first round of RT-PCR on the TCR CDR3, the HTBI primer set was used together with the Qiagen OneStep RT-PCR kit. A second multiplex PCR round built the libraries, followed by size selection and purification. Sequencing of the libraries was done on an Illumina HiSeq2000 using paired-end 100 bp reads. The paper's processing steps were these. Raw data were processed with SOAPnuke, discarding reads with adapters, uncalled bases, mean Phred below 15, or no exact constant-primer or identifier match. High-quality paired reads were merged with COPE v1.2.5, and unique nucleotide sequences were defined as clonotypes. MiTCR v1.1 was used to align clonotypes to the IMGT TRBV, TRBD and TRBJ reference segments. The analysis was restricted to V-J combinations with a frequency above 0.0001, which together covered 99% to 99.2% of the repertoires. The TCS score was defined as the ratio of F50 (clonal expansion) to E x V (chaos), calculated using BLOSUM62-based TCRdist between CDR3 peptides within each V-J. Welch's t-statistics and random forest reduced roughly 530 V-J features to 13, which were used in a naive Bayes classifier (R e1071). TCRdb took the public reads, trimmed them with fastp at Q25, ran MiXCR for clone calling and kept in-frame beta chains. A single entry per CDR3 protein holds the most common genes and DNA from its merged rows. These V and J calls are TCRdb output, not the study's own analysis. The sample table records about 560,000 distinct CDR3 sequences; around 17% of these occur just once. The ten most abundant clones make up about 18% of the sample.

The origin of this receptor is a woman between 18 and 30 years old with Graves' hyperthyroidism. Sequencing was done on a sample of blood. The chain is made from TRBV7-2 and TRBJ1-1, with no D gene named confidently. This receptor carries the CDR3 CASSWSGNTEAFF. The bases read TGTGCCAGCAGCTGGTCAGGTAACACTGAAGCTTTCTTT.